A single sample is the source of the 30 T cell receptor beta chains below, sequenced in a study of Graves' ophthalmopathy and Graves' hyperthyroidism. Beta-chain TCR CDR3 regions were amplified from RNA transcripts. First-round RT-PCR with HTBI primers preceded a second-round multiplex PCR. TCRdb used MiXCR to reprocess the multiplex PCR reads, holding one entry per CDR3 protein. Among 620,000 or so distinct CDR3 sequences listed, about 20% were seen once. Material for sequencing was peripheral blood. The receptors here all came from a woman between 18 and 29 years old with stable Graves' hyperthyroidism. Some clones in this sample may be carry-over from other donors' samples.

Only a few counts were recorded for this clonotype. This chain connects TRBV6-1 to TRBJ1-2, with D possibly being TRBD1 (5 bases). Germline CDR1 is MNHNS and CDR2 is SASEGT. The CDR3 is 13 residues long. Trimming took off 6 bases at V and 5 bases at J, with 13 bases between the two ends. Here the CDR3 reads CASSAGTGYGYTF. CDR3 DNA sequence: TGTGCCAGCAGCGCAGGGACGGGATATGGCTACACCTTC.

This clonotype was recorded many times. The chain combines TRBV29-1 with TRBJ2-2; D unresolved. The germline V and J ends were trimmed by 4 bases and 8 bases, with 11 bases remaining between them. The CDR3 runs 12 residues. Germline loops: CDR1 SQVTM, CDR2 ANQGSEA. DNA for the CDR3: TGCAGCGTTGGTGGGGTTGAGGGGGAGCTGTTTTTT. This encodes CSVGGVEGELFF.

This clonotype was found a few times. This sequence joins TRBV3-1 and TRBJ1-3, with TRBD1 matching 9 bases. After removal of 3 bases from V and 4 bases from J, the junction contained 7 bases not matched to a gene. This CDR3 region has 16 residues. CDR1 is LGHDT, CDR2 YNNKEL, per germline (reference sequence). The CDR3 region has the DNA TGTGCCAGCAGCCAGGCCGGGACAGGGCTAGGAAACACCATATATTTT. As protein: CASSQAGTGLGNTIYF. The full variable domain, with the rest looked up from reference TRBV3-1 and TRBJ1-3, is DTAVSQTPKYLVTQMGNDKSIKCEQNLGHDTMYWYKQDSKKFLKIMFSYNNKELIINETVPNRFSPKSPDKAHLNLHINSLELGDSAVYFCASSQAGTGLGNTIYFGEGSWLTVV.

This clonotype was seen many times. The rearrangement uses TRBV6-2 or TRBV6-3 and TRBJ2-7; D is unresolved. There are 13 residues in the CDR3. The V end was cut by 4 bases, the J end by 5 bases, with 12 bases between. The germline CDR1 and CDR2 sequences are MNHEY and SVGEGT. In DNA, the CDR3 is TGTGCCAGCAGTTTGGGCCTCCAAAACGAGCAGTACTTC. It codes for CASSLGLQNEQYF.

This clonotype was detected ten times or more. J is TRBJ2-5 and V is TRBV10-2, with 9 positions matching TRBD1. Germline CDR1 reads WSHSY; CDR2 reads SAAADI. J was trimmed by 4 bases and V by 2 bases; bases with no gene match: 8. The CDR3 totals 16 residues. Here the CDR3 reads CASSERGNRGRETQYF. DNA for the CDR3: TGCGCCAGCAGTGAGAGGGGTAACAGGGGGCGAGAGACCCAGTACTTC.

This clonotype was picked up many times. This rearrangement joins TRBV28 to TRBJ2-3; TRBD2 aligns across 12 bases. The ends lost 3 bases at V and 5 bases at J; junction bases unmatched: 3. Looked up from germline, CDR1 is MDHEN and CDR2 is SYDVKM. The CDR3 loop spans 15 amino acids. CDR3 sequence (DNA): TGTGCCAGCAGTTTTCCGGGACTAGCGGGAGATACGCAGTATTTT. This encodes CASSFPGLAGDTQYF.

This clonotype was picked up many times. The rearrangement links TRBV11-2 to TRBJ2-7, with D tentatively TRBD1 (6 bases). Per germline, CDR1 SGHAT and CDR2 FQNNGV. V was pared by 4 bases and J by 4 bases, with 17 bases between. The CDR3 extends over 15 amino acids. The CDR3 nucleotides read TGTGCCAGCAGCTCACGCACGTGGGGACAATACGAGCAGTACTTC. It yields the protein CASSSRTWGQYEQYF.

This clonotype was recorded many times. The chain uses TRBV6-2 or TRBV6-3 and TRBJ1-6; D gene uncertain. Trimming stripped 5 bases from V and 6 bases from J, with 17 bases between. Germline CDR1 is MNHEY and CDR2 is SVGEGT. This CDR3 is built from 16 residues. The chain's CDR3 is CASSRGQRPPNSPLHF. CDR3 nucleotide sequence: TGTGCCAGCAGTAGAGGGCAACGTCCCCCTAATTCACCCCTCCACTTT.

Many counts were recorded for this clonotype. The chain couples TRBV6-5 to TRBJ1-6; a possible D gene is TRBD1 (5 bases). The CDR3 has 16 amino acids. The germline CDR1 and CDR2 sequences are MNHEY and SVGAGI. Trimming pared 1 base from V and 7 bases from J, leaving 14 bases between. CDR3 coding DNA: TGTGCCAGCAGTTACTTTTCAGGGTCGGGGAATTCACCCCTCCACTTT. It translates to CASSYFSGSGNSPLHF.

This clonotype was detected a few times. The rearrangement joins TRBV29-1 to TRBJ2-7; 8 bases match TRBD1. The CDR3 length is 13 residues. V was pared by 4 bases and J by 4 bases, with 6 bases of the junction left unmatched. CDR1 is SQVTM and CDR2 is ANQGSEA in the germline V gene. CDR3 region: CSVVGQGAYEQYF. The CDR3, as DNA: TGCAGCGTTGTTGGGCAGGGGGCGTACGAGCAGTACTTC.

At least ten counts were recorded for this clonotype. The J gene is TRBJ1-5, the V gene TRBV7-2, with unresolved D. The V and J ends lost 1 base and 4 bases respectively, with 8 bases between them. Per the germline V gene, CDR1 is SGHTA and CDR2 is FQGNSA. This CDR3 contains 14 residues. CDR3 sequence: CASSLGLTNQPQHF. In DNA, the CDR3 is TGTGCCAGCAGCTTAGGGCTGACTAATCAGCCCCAGCATTTT.

This clonotype occurred many times. One junction end disagrees with the germline gene, perhaps due to a read error. V gene TRBV7-7 combines with J gene TRBJ1-3; no reliable D call. The CDR3 has 15 amino acids. Germline V gene sequence: CDR1 SSHAT, CDR2 FNYEAQ (reference sequence). CDR3 DNA: TGTGCTAGCAGCTTCCCAGTTTACTCTGGAAACACCATATATTTT. It is translated as CASSFPVYSGNTIYF.

The genes are TRBV6-1 and TRBJ1-2, with D hard to call. The length of the CDR3 is 12 residues. Germline assignment: CDR1 MNHNS and CDR2 SASEGT. The V and J ends lost 3 bases and 5 bases respectively, with 7 bases between them. CDR3 sequence: CASSDGPYGYTF. CDR3 nucleotides: TGTGCCAGCAGTGACGGACCGTATGGCTACACCTTC.

This clonotype was counted at least ten times. The chain joins TRBV29-1 to TRBJ1-1; D remains unclear. This CDR3 comprises 13 residues. Germline CDR1 is SQVTM and CDR2 is ANQGSEA. Between the trimmed V and J ends, which lost 1 base and 0 bases, there was a span of 6 bases. CDR3 sequence reads: CSVEGRLNTEAFF. In nucleotides, the CDR3 is TGCAGCGTTGAAGGACGGTTGAACACTGAAGCTTTCTTT. The full variable domain, its missing parts supplied by reference TRBV29-1 and TRBJ1-1, is SAVISQKPSRDICQRGTSLTIQCQVDSQVTMMFWYRQQPGQSLTLIATANQGSEATYESGFVIDKFPISRPNLTFSTLTVSNMSPEDSSIYLCSVEGRLNTEAFFGQGTRLTVV.

This clonotype was counted at least ten times. This chain connects TRBV11-2 to TRBJ2-5; a weak D match, TRBD1 (5 bases). Trimming pared 8 bases from V and 5 bases from J, leaving 15 bases between. Germline values: CDR1 SGHAT, CDR2 FQNNGV. The CDR3 spans 13 residues. CDR3 sequence reads: CASSRVGRETQYF. CDR3 bases: TGTGCCAGCTCCCGGGTGGGGCGCGAGACCCAGTACTTC.

This clonotype was found many times. The V gene is TRBV14, the J gene TRBJ2-7, with 7 bases fitting TRBD1. This CDR3 region has 16 residues. The germline V gene encodes CDR1 SGHDN and CDR2 FVKESK. The ends lost 4 bases at V and 1 base at J; junction bases unmatched: 10. The CDR3 loop reads CASSRLPGQESYEQYF. CDR3 nucleotides: TGTGCCAGCAGCCGGCTGCCTGGACAGGAGTCCTACGAGCAGTACTTC.

The CDR3 DNA sequence: TGTGCCAGCAGTTTCCTACAGGGTGCTAGGGGCTACACCTTC. Its translation: CASSFLQGARGYTF. The chain uses TRBV27 and TRBJ1-2, with D possibly TRBD1 on 6 matching bases. CDR3 length: 14 amino acids. Looked up from germline, CDR1 is MNHEY and CDR2 is SMNVEV (reference sequence). Trimming stripped 3 bases from V and 8 bases from J, with 16 bases between.

This clonotype has a count of ten or more. The gene calls are TRBV9 and TRBJ2-5; D gene ambiguous. In germline, CDR1 is SGDLS, CDR2 YYNGEE. The V gene lost 0 bases and the J gene lost 5 bases, with 5 bases spanning the gap. The CDR3 loop spans 12 amino acids. The CDR3 sequence: CASSVVGETQYF. CDR3 sequence (DNA): TGTGCCAGCAGCGTAGTCGGCGAGACCCAGTACTTC.

This clonotype was seen ten or more times. This chain links TRBV28 with TRBJ1-2; the match to TRBD1 covers 9 bases. The germline V gene has CDR1 MDHEN and CDR2 SYDVKM. J lost 10 bases, V lost 5 bases, and 8 bases had no gene match. The CDR3 is made up of 13 amino acids. The DNA for the CDR3 is TGTGCCAGCAGTAGACCGGGACAGGGTGACTACACCTTC. Residues: CASSRPGQGDYTF.

This clonotype has a count of ten or more. This sequence joins TRBV30 and TRBJ1-2; D gene ambiguous. CDR3 length: 12 residues. Germline CDR1 GTSNPN, CDR2 SVGIG (reference sequence). V shed 2 bases and J shed 1 base, with 5 bases lying between them. For the CDR3, the DNA is TGTGCCTGGAGTAGAAATAACTATGGCTACACCTTC. It yields the protein CAWSRNNYGYTF.

This clonotype showed up many times. The rearrangement uses TRBV2 and TRBJ2-5; no clear D. CDR1 and CDR2 from the germline V gene are SNHLY and FYNNEI. Trimming shortened V by 3 bases and J by 4 bases, and 18 bases separated the two germline ends. The CDR3 extends over 16 amino acids. CDR3 DNA sequence: TGTGCCAGCAGTGATATAGCAGGCTGGGGTCCAGAGACCCAGTACTTC. Translation gives CASSDIAGWGPETQYF.

This clonotype was counted at least ten times. The gene calls are TRBV6-2 or TRBV6-3 and TRBJ2-7, with D possibly matching TRBD1 (6 bases). Trimming took 4 bases from V and 6 from J, leaving 22 bases between them. The CDR3 runs 16 residues. Germline V gene data show CDR1 as MNHEY and CDR2 as SVGEGT. CDR3 residues: CASSFLLWGQDGEQYF. CDR3 sequence (DNA): TGTGCCAGCAGTTTTCTCCTATGGGGGCAGGACGGCGAGCAGTACTTC.

This clonotype has at least ten counts. This chain connects TRBV7-2 to TRBJ1-1; unclear D gene. The CDR3 spans 13 residues. Germline V gene data show CDR1 as SGHTA and CDR2 as FQGNSA. V lost 3 bases to trimming and J lost 4 bases, with 9 bases between them. CDR3 residues: CASSFGWRTEAFF. As DNA, the CDR3 is TGTGCCAGCAGCTTTGGGTGGCGCACTGAAGCTTTCTTT.

The sample holds many counts of this clonotype. The rearrangement links TRBV6-2 or TRBV6-3 to TRBJ2-5; TRBD2 agrees at 10 bases. CDR1 and CDR2 from the germline V gene are MNHEY and SVGEGT. The length of the CDR3 is 17 residues. J gave up 3 bases and V 3 bases, and 10 bases lay outside the gene matches. CDR3 in DNA: TGTGCCAGCAGTTATCTCTCCTCCGGACTAGCGGAAGAGACCCAGTACTTC. Amino acids: CASSYLSSGLAEETQYF.

This clonotype was recorded only once. A read error may explain this, as a much larger clone is one base away. The J gene is TRBJ1-2, the V gene TRBV18, with TRBD1 as a possible D gene (5 bases). Germline assignment: CDR1 KGHSH and CDR2 LQKENI. The CDR3 is 14 amino acids. The CDR3: CASSPPGGNYGYSF. Written as DNA, the CDR3 is TGTGCCAGCTCACCACCGGGGGGGAACTATGGCTACAGCTTC.

Many counts were recorded for this clonotype. V is TRBV7-8 and J is TRBJ2-5; D not certain. In germline, CDR1 is SGHVS, CDR2 FQNEAQ. V lost 3 bases and J lost 5, with 7 bases in between. The CDR3 totals 12 residues. The CDR3 sequence is CASSFRWETQYF. CDR3 sequence (DNA): TGTGCCAGCAGCTTTCGATGGGAGACCCAGTACTTC.

The V gene is TRBV6-1, the J gene TRBJ1-2; D might be TRBD1 (6 bases). Trimming stripped 8 bases from V and 3 bases from J, with 13 bases between. The germline CDR1 and CDR2 sequences are MNHNS and SASEGT. This CDR3 has 13 amino acids. This CDR3 is CASDTGWDYGYTF. The CDR3 nucleotides are TGTGCCAGCGATACAGGGTGGGACTATGGCTACACCTTC.

This clonotype was recorded many times. The V gene is TRBV6-2 or TRBV6-3, the J gene TRBJ1-1; D gene uncertain. Germline lookup yields CDR1 MNHEY and CDR2 SVGEGT. V lost 3 bases, J lost 0 bases, and 5 bases lay in between. This CDR3 is built from 13 residues. The DNA for the CDR3 is TGTGCCAGCAGTTATATTCTGAACACTGAAGCTTTCTTT. Translation: CASSYILNTEAFF.

This clonotype was counted many times. Here the CDR3 DNA reads TGTGCCAGCAGCTTAATTGGGCGTACGAGGGAGGACACTGAAGCTTTCTTT. Protein sequence: CASSLIGRTREDTEAFF. This sequence joins TRBV5-4 and TRBJ1-1; no clear D gene. The CDR3 sequence is 17 residues long. V shed 2 bases and J shed 3 bases, with 20 bases lying between them. Germline lookup yields CDR1 SGHNT and CDR2 YYREEE (reference sequence). The whole variable domain, remainder taken from reference TRBV5-4 and TRBJ1-1, is ETGVTQSPTHLIKTRGQQVTLRCSSQSGHNTVSWYQQALGQGPQFIFQYYREEENGRGNFPPRFSGLQFPNYSSELNVNALELDDSALYLCASSLIGRTREDTEAFFGQGTRLTVV.

At least ten counts were recorded for this clonotype. V gene TRBV27 combines with J gene TRBJ1-2; perhaps TRBD1 as D (6 bases). This CDR3 is 13 amino acids long. The germline CDR1 and CDR2 sequences are MNHEY and SMNVEV (reference sequence). V dropped 2 bases and J dropped 8 bases, with 12 bases sitting between them. This chain's CDR3 is CASSLKGGGGYTF. The DNA for the CDR3 is TGTGCCAGCAGTTTAAAAGGGGGTGGCGGCTACACCTTC.